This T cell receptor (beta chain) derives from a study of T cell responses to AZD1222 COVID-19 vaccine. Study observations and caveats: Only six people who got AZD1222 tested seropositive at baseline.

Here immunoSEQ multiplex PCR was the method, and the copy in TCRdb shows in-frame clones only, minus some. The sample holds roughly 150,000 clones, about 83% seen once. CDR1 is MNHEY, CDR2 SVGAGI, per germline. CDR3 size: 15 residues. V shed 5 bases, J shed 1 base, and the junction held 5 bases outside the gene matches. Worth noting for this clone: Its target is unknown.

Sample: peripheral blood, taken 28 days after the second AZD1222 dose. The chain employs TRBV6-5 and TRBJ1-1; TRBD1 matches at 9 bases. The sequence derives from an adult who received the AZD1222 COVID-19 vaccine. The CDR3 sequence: CASSLSTGGNTEAFF. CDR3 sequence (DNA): TGTGCCAGCAGTCTCTCGACAGGGGGGAACACTGAAGCTTTCTTT.